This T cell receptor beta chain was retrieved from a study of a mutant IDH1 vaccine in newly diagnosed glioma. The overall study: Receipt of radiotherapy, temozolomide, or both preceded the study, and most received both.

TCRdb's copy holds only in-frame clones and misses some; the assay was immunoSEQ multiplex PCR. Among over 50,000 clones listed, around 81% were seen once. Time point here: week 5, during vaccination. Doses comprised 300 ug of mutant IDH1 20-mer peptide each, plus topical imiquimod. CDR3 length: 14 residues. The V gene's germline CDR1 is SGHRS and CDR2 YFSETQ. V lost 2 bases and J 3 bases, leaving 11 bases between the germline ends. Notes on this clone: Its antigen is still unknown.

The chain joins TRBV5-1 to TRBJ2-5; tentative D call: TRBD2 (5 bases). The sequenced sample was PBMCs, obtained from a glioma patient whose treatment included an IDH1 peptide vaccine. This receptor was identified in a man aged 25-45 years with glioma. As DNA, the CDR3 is TGCGCCAGCAGCTTTAGTCCCGGGGAAGAGACCCAGTACTTC. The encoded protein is CASSFSPGEETQYF.